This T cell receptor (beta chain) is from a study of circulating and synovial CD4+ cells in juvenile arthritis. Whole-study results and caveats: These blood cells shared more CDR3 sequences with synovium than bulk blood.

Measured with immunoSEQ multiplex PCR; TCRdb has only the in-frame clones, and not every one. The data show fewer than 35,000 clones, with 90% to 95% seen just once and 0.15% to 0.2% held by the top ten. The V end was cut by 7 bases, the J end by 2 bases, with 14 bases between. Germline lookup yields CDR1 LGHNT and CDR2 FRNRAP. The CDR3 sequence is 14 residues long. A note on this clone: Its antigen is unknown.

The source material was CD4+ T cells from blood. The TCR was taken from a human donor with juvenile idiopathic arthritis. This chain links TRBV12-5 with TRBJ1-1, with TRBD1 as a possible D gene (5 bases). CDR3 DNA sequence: TGTGCTAGTGCCTTGGGGCAGGACAACACTGAAGCTTTCTTT. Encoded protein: CASALGQDNTEAFF.